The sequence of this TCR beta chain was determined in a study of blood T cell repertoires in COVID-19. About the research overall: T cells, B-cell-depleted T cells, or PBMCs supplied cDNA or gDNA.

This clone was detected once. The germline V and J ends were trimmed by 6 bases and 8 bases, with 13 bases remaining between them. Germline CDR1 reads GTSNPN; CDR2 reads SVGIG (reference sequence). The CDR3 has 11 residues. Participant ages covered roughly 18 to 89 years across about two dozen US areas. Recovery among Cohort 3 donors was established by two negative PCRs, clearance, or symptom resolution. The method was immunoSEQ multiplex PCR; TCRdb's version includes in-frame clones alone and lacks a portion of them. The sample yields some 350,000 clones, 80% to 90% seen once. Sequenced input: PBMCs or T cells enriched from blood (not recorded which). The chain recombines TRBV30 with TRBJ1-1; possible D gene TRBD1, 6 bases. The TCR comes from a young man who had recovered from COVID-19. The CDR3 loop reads CACTTGNEAFF. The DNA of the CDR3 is TGTGCCTGCACAACAGGGAACGAAGCTTTCTTT.